This passage covers 27 T cell receptor beta chains from one sample sequenced in a study of sequential checkpoint blockade in melanoma. Method: immunoSEQ multiplex PCR; TCRdb's copy keeps in-frame clones and lacks some. Here the sample spans more than 9,500 clones, over 60% being singletons. Treatment noted: randomized to nivolumab then ipilimumab (arm A) or the reverse (arm B). Here the sequenced sample was CD8+ T cells sorted from blood (inferred from file names), taken from a patient given nivolumab and ipilimumab in sequence. These receptors were collected from a human donor with melanoma.

V and J are TRBV5-1 and TRBJ2-1; 9 nucleotides match TRBD2. Germline V CDR1 and CDR2: SGHRS, YFSETQ. The CDR3 is 15 residues long. The V and J ends lost 4 bases and 8 bases, in that order; junction bases with no gene match: 10. In nucleotides, the CDR3 is TGCGCCAGCAGCCTACTATCAGCGGGAGGCTATGAGCAGTTCTTC. Protein product: CASSLLSAGGYEQFF. The whole variable domain, remainder taken from reference TRBV5-1 and TRBJ2-1, is KAGVTQTPRYLIKTRGQQVTLSCSPISGHRSVSWYQQTPGQGLQFLFEYFSETQRNKGNFPGRFSGRQFSNSRSEMNVSTLELGDSALYLCASSLLSAGGYEQFFGPGTRLTVL.

This sequence joins TRBV11-3 and TRBJ2-7, with TRBD2 identical over 10 bases. J was trimmed by 4 bases and V by 0 bases; bases with no gene match: 18. The CDR3 is 20 residues long. Germline V lookup: CDR1 SGHNT, CDR2 YENEEA. CDR3 nucleotide sequence: TGTGCCAGCAGCTTAGATCATACGGCTAGCGGGAGTGGTAAGGCGTACGAGCAGTACTTC. This gives the protein CASSLDHTASGSGKAYEQYF.

A few counts support this clone. The V and J genes are TRBV5-8 and TRBJ1-2, with D possibly being TRBD1 (6 bases). The V end lost 5 bases, the J end lost 7 bases, and 12 bases lay between the germline ends. The length of the CDR3 is 12 residues. The germline gives CDR1 SGHTS, CDR2 YDEGEE. This CDR3 is CASRQGVRGYTF. CDR3 bases: TGTGCCAGCAGACAGGGTGTTCGTGGCTACACCTTC.

In this sample, this clone turned up a few times. This sequence joins TRBV9 and TRBJ2-1; 8 bases are shared with TRBD2. Per germline, CDR1 SGDLS and CDR2 YYNGEE. This CDR3 comprises 16 residues. Losses at the gene ends were 0 bases for V and 7 bases for J; bases not matched to a gene: 9. The chain's CDR3 is CASSVAGAGVKNEQFF. As DNA, the CDR3 is TGTGCCAGCAGCGTAGCGGGAGCGGGAGTTAAGAATGAGCAGTTCTTC. The full variable domain, completed using reference TRBV9 and TRBJ2-1, is DSGVTQTPKHLITATGQRVTLRCSPRSGDLSVYWYQQSLDQGLQFLIQYYNGEERAKGNILERFSAQQFPDLHSELNLSSLELGDSALYFCASSVAGAGVKNEQFFGPGTRLTVL.

This chain links TRBV27 with TRBJ2-1; TRBD2 agrees at 11 bases. The germline V gene has CDR1 MNHEY and CDR2 SMNVEV (reference sequence). The V and J ends lost 2 bases and 4 bases, in that order; junction bases with no gene match: 4. The CDR3 runs to 16 residues. In DNA, the CDR3 is TGTGCCAGCAGTTTACCGGGACTAGCGGAATACAATGAGCAGTTCTTC. Translated: CASSLPGLAEYNEQFF.

The chain employs TRBV7-9 and TRBJ2-1; D is possibly TRBD1 (6 bases). Per germline, CDR1 SEHNR and CDR2 FQNEAQ (reference sequence). This CDR3 region has 15 residues. Trimming stripped 1 base from V and 7 bases from J, with 14 bases between. The CDR3 DNA reads TGTGCCAGCAGCTTAGAGGCAGGGGCGGAGAATGAGCAGTTCTTC. Translated: CASSLEAGAENEQFF.

The V call is TRBV30, the J call TRBJ2-1; the D is unclear. The CDR3 is 13 amino acids. The germline gives CDR1 GTSNPN, CDR2 SVGIG (reference sequence). With 2 bases removed from V and 8 bases from J, the gap between germline ends came to 13 bases. The CDR3 here is CAWSSGSTDEQFF. Here the CDR3 DNA reads TGTGCCTGGAGTTCCGGGTCCACCGATGAGCAGTTCTTC.

The chain uses TRBV19 and TRBJ2-1; 11 bases align to TRBD2. The V segment lost 2 bases and the J segment 4 bases; nucleotides outside the gene matches: 4. Germline loops: CDR1 LNHDA, CDR2 SQIVND (reference sequence). The CDR3 has 16 residues. CDR3: CASSITSGRSYNEQFF. In DNA form, the CDR3 reads TGTGCCAGTAGTATAACTAGCGGGAGATCATACAATGAGCAGTTCTTC.

The chain has TRBV5-4 and TRBJ2-1, with 7 bases aligning to TRBD2. The V gene end was trimmed by 4 bases and the J gene end by 10 bases; junction bases not matched to a gene: 8. CDR1 SGHNT and CDR2 YYREEE come from the germline V gene (reference sequence). CDR3 length: 13 residues. The DNA for the CDR3 is TGTGCCAGCAGCGTCCCGGGGGGATGGGAGCAGTTCTTC. This encodes CASSVPGGWEQFF. The complete variable domain, with remaining parts taken from reference TRBV5-4 and TRBJ2-1, reads ETGVTQSPTHLIKTRGQQVTLRCSSQSGHNTVSWYQQALGQGPQFIFQYYREEENGRGNFPPRFSGLQFPNYSSELNVNALELDDSALYLCASSVPGGWEQFFGPGTRLTVL.

This clone has just a few counts. V usage is TRBV5-1 and J usage is TRBJ2-1; 12 bases agree with TRBD2. Looked up from germline, CDR1 is SGHRS and CDR2 is YFSETQ. J gave up 6 bases and V 1 base, and 2 bases lay outside the gene matches. CDR3 size: 15 residues. The CDR3 loop reads CASSLKLAGGNEQFF. The CDR3 nucleotides read TGCGCCAGCAGCTTGAAACTAGCGGGAGGCAATGAGCAGTTCTTC.

V is TRBV7-9 and J is TRBJ2-3; TRBD2 matches 11 bases. This CDR3 comprises 16 residues. V shed 2 bases and J 2 bases; nucleotides not matched to a gene: 3. CDR1 and CDR2 (germline): SEHNR, FQNEAQ (reference sequence). Written as DNA, the CDR3 is TGTGCCAGCAGCTTAACTAGCGGGAGACCCACAGATACGCAGTATTTT. Translating it yields CASSLTSGRPTDTQYF.

The rearrangement uses TRBV11-2 and TRBJ1-4, with 7 bases lining up with TRBD1. The V and J ends lost 5 bases and 4 bases, in that order; junction bases with no gene match: 4. Per the germline V gene, CDR1 is SGHAT and CDR2 is FQNNGV. This CDR3 contains 14 residues. CDR3 region: CASSPGQYNEKLFF. DNA for the CDR3: TGTGCCAGCAGCCCGGGACAGTATAATGAAAAACTGTTTTTT.

The chain is built from TRBV29-1 and TRBJ2-1; 15 nucleotides match TRBD2. V gave up 1 base and J gave up 8 bases; unmatched junction bases: 9. This CDR3 has 17 residues. Germline loops: CDR1 SQVTM, CDR2 ANQGSEA. The CDR3 sequence: CSVEAPGLAGGPYEQFF. DNA for the CDR3: TGCAGCGTTGAAGCCCCAGGACTAGCGGGAGGGCCTTATGAGCAGTTCTTC.

The chain employs TRBV12-5 and TRBJ1-2, with D possibly TRBD1 on 5 matching bases. Germline lookup yields CDR1 LGHNT and CDR2 FRNRAP. Trimming stripped 2 bases from V and 8 bases from J, with 9 bases between. CDR3 length: 12 residues. CDR3: CASGLPGIGYTF. The CDR3 nucleotides are TGTGCTAGTGGTTTGCCAGGGATCGGCTACACCTTC.

This chain uses TRBV7-9 with TRBJ1-2; D is possibly TRBD1 (6 bases). Germline V gives CDR1 SEHNR, CDR2 FQNEAQ (reference sequence). Trimming removed 6 bases at V and 0 bases at J, with 11 bases between. The CDR3 length is 14 residues. The CDR3 DNA follows: TGTGCCAGCAGTACCCAGGGGTCTAACTATGGCTACACCTTC. Its protein is CASSTQGSNYGYTF.

Sample share makes this clone medium-sized. For the CDR3, the DNA is TGTGCCAGCTCACCAAGGACTGCAACCGGGGAGCTGTTTTTT. Its protein is CASSPRTATGELFF. This chain joins TRBV18 and TRBJ2-2, with a weak D call TRBD2 (5 bases). The CDR3 extends over 14 amino acids. Germline CDR1 KGHSH, CDR2 LQKENI. The ends were cut back, 2 bases at V and 5 bases at J, with 9 bases in the middle.

To note about this clone: The junction departs from the called germline gene at one end, perhaps through a read error. The V call is TRBV28, the J call TRBJ1-5, with 7 nucleotides matching TRBD1. Germline V CDR1 and CDR2: MDHEN, SYDVKM. This CDR3 is built from 14 residues. In DNA, the CDR3 is TGTGCCAGCAGTTTGGGACAGTTTGATGGGCCCCGGCATTTT. It translates to CASSLGQFDGPRHF.

This clone was seen once. This sequence joins TRBV28 and TRBJ2-7, with 10 bases matching TRBD1. Germline assignment: CDR1 MDHEN and CDR2 SYDVKM. J gave up 5 bases and V 8 bases, and 12 bases lay outside the gene matches. This CDR3 is built from 15 residues. For the CDR3, the DNA is TGTGCCAGCTTCCCTTCCGGGACAGGGGACCACGAGCAGTACTTC. As protein: CASFPSGTGDHEQYF.

In this sample, this clone turned up once. The chain joins TRBV28 to TRBJ2-7; maybe TRBD1 (6 bases). Germline V lookup: CDR1 MDHEN, CDR2 SYDVKM. The length of the CDR3 is 15 residues. Trimming removed 6 bases from V and 2 bases from J, with 17 bases in between. This CDR3 reads CASRVRTAPTYEQYF. For the CDR3, the DNA is TGTGCCAGCAGGGTTCGGACAGCACCGACCTACGAGCAGTACTTC.

The rearrangement links TRBV2 to TRBJ1-6, with D maybe TRBD1 (6 bases). Trimming took off 4 bases at V and 7 bases at J, with 11 bases between the two ends. Germline-derived CDR1 and CDR2 are SNHLY and FYNNEI. CDR3 size: 14 residues. CDR3 in DNA: TGTGCCAGCAGTGTGGGGGCCACCAATTCACCCCTCCACTTT. Translating gives CASSVGATNSPLHF.

The genes are TRBV7-9 and TRBJ2-5; 9 positions match TRBD1. Germline CDR1 is SEHNR and CDR2 is FQNEAQ (reference sequence). The CDR3 sequence is 12 residues long. V shed 9 bases, J shed 5 bases, and the junction held 4 bases outside the gene matches. The CDR3 DNA sequence: TGTGCCAGTGGGACAGGGCGGGAGACCCAGTACTTC. Encoded protein: CASGTGRETQYF.

The chain carries TRBV6-6 and TRBJ2-7; 8 bases line up with TRBD1. The germline CDR1 and CDR2 sequences are MNHNY and SVGAGI (reference sequence). The CDR3 contains 14 residues. V shed 5 bases, J shed 3 bases, and the junction held 6 bases outside the gene matches. The CDR3 DNA sequence: TGTGCCAGCAGTGAGGAAACAGGGGGCTACGAGCAGTACTTC. It yields the protein CASSEETGGYEQYF.

This chain uses TRBV27 with TRBJ2-5, with a tentative D call TRBD1 (5 bases). Trimming took 2 bases from V and 4 from J, leaving 8 bases between them. Germline CDR1 MNHEY, CDR2 SMNVEV (reference sequence). The CDR3 has 13 amino acids. DNA of the CDR3: TGTGCCAGCAGTTTAGGGCAGGGAGAGACCCAGTACTTC. Encoded protein: CASSLGQGETQYF.

This sequence joins TRBV19 and TRBJ2-3, with D perhaps TRBD2 (5 bases). The V gene lost 6 bases and the J gene lost 0 bases, with 10 bases spanning the gap. This CDR3 is 14 amino acids long. Germline V gene sequence: CDR1 LNHDA, CDR2 SQIVND (reference sequence). The CDR3 DNA reads as TGTGCCAGTAGAACTAGAACTAGCACAGATACGCAGTATTTT. This encodes CASRTRTSTDTQYF.

The chain is built from TRBV18 and TRBJ2-1; 9 bases agree with TRBD2. Germline V gives CDR1 KGHSH, CDR2 LQKENI. V dropped 5 bases and J dropped 0; count of bases not matched to a gene: 5. This CDR3 is built from 16 residues. The CDR3 DNA follows: TGTGCCAGCTCAACAAATAGCGGGAGCTCCTACAATGAGCAGTTCTTC. Translated, it gives CASSTNSGSSYNEQFF.

The rearrangement uses TRBV18 and TRBJ2-5, with unresolved D. This CDR3 has 12 amino acids. The V and J ends lost 6 bases and 2 bases respectively, with 7 bases between them. CDR1 is KGHSH, CDR2 LQKENI, per germline. CDR3 in DNA: TGTGCCAGCTCTTCCCCGCAAGAGACCCAGTACTTC. It translates to CASSSPQETQYF.

V is TRBV11-2 and J is TRBJ1-2, with TRBD1 matching 9 bases. The CDR3 contains 14 residues. Germline V gene lookup returns CDR1 SGHAT and CDR2 FQNNGV. Trimming cost V 1 base and J 5 bases; bases outside gene matches: 2. The CDR3 protein is CASSLATGGYGYTF. The DNA of the CDR3 is TGTGCCAGCAGCTTAGCGACAGGGGGATATGGCTACACCTTC.